This T cell receptor beta chain was identified during a study of blood T cell repertoires in COVID-19. Study information: Both acute and convalescent COVID-19 samples were obtained from the United States, Italy and Spain. Sources were T cells, B-cell-depleted T cells, or PBMCs; the material itself was cDNA or gDNA.

Original processing notes: Reference gene primer amplification gave estimated nucleated cell counts. Profiling relied on immunoSEQ multiplex PCR, and the TCRdb table lists in-frame clones only, not all of them. V and J calls and clone size are those listed in that table; D and trimming were worked out from the DNA. The sample carries 200,000 to 300,000 clones, approximately 90% recorded once. Germline CDR1 MGHRA, CDR2 YSYEKL. The CDR3 has 14 residues. V was clipped by 0 bases and J by 1 base, with 6 bases between them. The source of this sequence is a woman aged 35 to 49 with acute or convalescent COVID-19. This chain joins TRBV4-1 and TRBJ1-1; D call uncertain. Sequencing input: peripheral blood. CDR3 sequence: CASSQEPGNTEAFF. In DNA, the CDR3 is TGCGCCAGCAGCCAAGAGCCGGGGAACACTGAAGCTTTCTTT.